This T cell receptor beta chain comes out of a study of blood T cell repertoires in COVID-19 (dated by TCRdb to about 2020). Regarding the research as a whole: Collaborator samples came from the United States, Italy and Spain and covered acute and convalescent phases of COVID-19. The dataset comprised deeply sampled blood TCRbeta repertoires from subjects exposed to, actively infected with, or recovered from COVID-19. Samples came from the ongoing ImmuneRACE study (first 160 participants) plus 1,254 subjects from 6 global collaborators. A freely available public database, intended as a resource for researchers studying the immune response to SARS-CoV-2, is where the repertoires were released. HLA class I and class II types, where available, came from metadata supplied by the sample provider rather than from assay-based typing. A de-identified subject ID, COVID-19 status, age in years and sex were almost always included in the sample metadata. The material from the prospective study consisted of cDNA or gDNA derived from T cells, B-cell-depleted T cells, or PBMCs. Results the study describes overall, beyond this receptor: The quantity of clinical and demographic metadata differed by source and by participant and was supplied without curation.

The germline V and J ends show losses of 2 bases and 2 bases respectively, and no gene match explains 6 bases of the junction. The germline V gene encodes CDR1 GTSNPN and CDR2 SVGIG (reference sequence). The CDR3 goes from the cysteine to the phenylalanine over 15 residues. The DNA shown is the 45-base CDR3, in frame from base 1. As concerns this clone: It lacks a known antigen. No per-base quality is available; no much larger clone lies one base away.

TCRbeta CDR3 regions were amplified from genomic DNA using the immunoSEQ Assay, a bias-controlled multiplex PCR. The original pipeline was this. The number of nucleated cells in each sample was estimated by amplification of reference gene primers within the assay. Sequence reads were collapsed and filtered to measure the absolute abundance of every unique TCRbeta CDR3 rearrangement. Productive Simpson clonality was computed per sample as the square root of Simpson's diversity index over productive rearrangements. Here the immuneACCESS table is served through TCRdb, limited to in-frame sequences with V and J called. Missing clones are a known gap in these copies; in checked studies unresolved V genes cover under half, and the rest lacks a known reason. V, J and clone size reflect that table, while D and trimming were determined from the DNA. The sample includes about 380,000 clones, with approximately 90% observed a single time. Jointly, the top ten make up 1.2% of the sample.

In the prospective study, participants were roughly 18 to 95 years old, resided in 25 or so geographic areas of the United States, and were enrolled through a virtual design. To assign participants to cohorts, the prospective study relied on clinical history that participants themselves reported in a screening survey and a study questionnaire. For ImmuneRACE Cohort 3, a participant was defined as recovered based on two consecutive negative NP/OP PCR tests, clearance by a healthcare professional, or resolution of symptoms. Each participant in the prospective study had whole blood, serum and a nasopharyngeal or oropharyngeal swab collected by mobile phlebotomists. Additional blood draws and questionnaires over a roughly two-month period could optionally be provided by prospective study participants. Before DNA extraction, prospective study blood samples were shipped either frozen or at room temperature.

The sequence was obtained from a woman in her late teens or twenties who had recovered from COVID-19. The sample taken for sequencing was PBMCs or T cells enriched from blood (not recorded which). Here the chain combines TRBV30 and TRBJ1-1, with 9 junctional bases fitting TRBD1. Here is the DNA: TGTGCCTGGAGTTATAAGGACAGGGGCAACACTGAAGCTTTCTTT. This encodes CAWSYKDRGNTEAFF.